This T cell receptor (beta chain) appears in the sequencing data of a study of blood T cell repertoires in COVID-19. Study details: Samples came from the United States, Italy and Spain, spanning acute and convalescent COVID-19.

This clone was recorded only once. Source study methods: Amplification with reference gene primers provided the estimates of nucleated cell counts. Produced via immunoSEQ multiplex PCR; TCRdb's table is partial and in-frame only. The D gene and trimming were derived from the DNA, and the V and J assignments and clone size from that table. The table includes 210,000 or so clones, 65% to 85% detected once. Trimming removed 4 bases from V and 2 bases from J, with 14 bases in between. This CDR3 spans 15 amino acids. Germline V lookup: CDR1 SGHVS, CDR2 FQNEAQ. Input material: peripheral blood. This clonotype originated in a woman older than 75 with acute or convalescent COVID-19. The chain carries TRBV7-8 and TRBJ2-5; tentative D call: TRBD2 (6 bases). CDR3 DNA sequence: TGTGCCAGCAGCTCCTTGGCGGGGATTCAAGAGACCCAGTACTTC. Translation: CASSSLAGIQETQYF.